In its sample, the clone carrying this T cell receptor (beta chain) was seen a few times. Its antigen remains unknown. Trimming pared 9 bases from V and 11 bases from J, leaving 20 bases between. The CDR3 covers 14 residues. Germline V gene data show CDR1 as MNHEY and CDR2 as SVGAGI. The data were obtained in a study of STAT5B mutations in CD4+ large granular lymphocyte leukemia. The study's findings and limits: Patient CD4-sorted repertoires looked more clonal than healthy CD4+ repertoires, even without putative leukemic clones.

In the authors' methods: Lowest detectable productive clonotype frequency was 2.59 x 10-5. The method was immunoSEQ multiplex PCR; TCRdb's version includes in-frame clones alone and lacks a portion of them. The V and J calls and clone size come from that table; D and trimming were worked out from the DNA. The table records tens of thousands of clones, 75% to 85% of them present only once. The specimen was CD4+ T cells from blood buffy coats. The source of this sequence is a human donor in good health. The V call is TRBV6-5, the J call TRBJ1-6; D not certain. In nucleotides, the CDR3 is TGTGCCAGTAGTCCTACGAGGACTTTGGCACCCCTCCACTTT. Encoded protein: CASSPTRTLAPLHF.